This entry features one T cell receptor (beta chain) sequence. Its matching antigen is unknown. The sample providers were healthy Caucasian people from Russia, aged roughly 6 to 95. The total RNA that was extracted per sample amounted to at least 5 micrograms. This sample was included in a study of blood T cells in healthy people across ages. Study-level points and caveats: Diversity figures derived from one million T cells were judged to underestimate the true value.

Primed by a sample-barcoded 5' primer and a J-beta primer mix, a second PCR proceeded for 7 to 11 cycles. In TCRdb, the 5' RACE reads were re-called with MiXCR into one record per CDR3 protein. The profile covers 540,000 or so distinct CDR3 sequences, with approximately 25% appearing a single time and roughly 20% taken by the ten largest. The receptor's source is a woman aged 70-85 years in good health. The sequencing sample was made of blood.

The CDR3 sequence: CASSYGVFQETQYF. CDR3 in DNA: TGTGCCAGCAGTTACGGGGTATTCCAAGAGACCCAGTACTTC. V gene TRBV6-5 combines with J gene TRBJ2-5; D is undetermined. This CDR3 is built from 14 residues. The ends were cut back, 2 bases at V and 1 base at J, with 8 bases in the middle. Germline CDR1 and CDR2: MNHEY and SVGAGI.